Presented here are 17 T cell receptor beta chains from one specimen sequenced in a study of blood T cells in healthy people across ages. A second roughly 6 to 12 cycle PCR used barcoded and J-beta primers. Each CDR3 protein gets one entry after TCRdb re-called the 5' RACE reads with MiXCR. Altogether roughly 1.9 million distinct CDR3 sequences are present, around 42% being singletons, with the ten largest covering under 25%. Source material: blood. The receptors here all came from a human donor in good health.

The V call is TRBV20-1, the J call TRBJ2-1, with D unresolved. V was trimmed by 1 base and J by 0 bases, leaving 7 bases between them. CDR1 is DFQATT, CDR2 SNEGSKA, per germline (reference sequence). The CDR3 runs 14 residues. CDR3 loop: CSARVPSSYNEQFF. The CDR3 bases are TGCAGTGCTAGAGTCCCTAGCTCCTACAATGAGCAGTTCTTC.

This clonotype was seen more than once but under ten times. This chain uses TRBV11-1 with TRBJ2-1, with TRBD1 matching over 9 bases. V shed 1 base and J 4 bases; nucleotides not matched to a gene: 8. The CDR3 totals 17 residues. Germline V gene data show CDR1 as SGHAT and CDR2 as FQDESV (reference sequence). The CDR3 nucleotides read TGTGCCAGCAGCTTAGACAGGGGGCCCTCTAAATACAATGAGCAGTTCTTC. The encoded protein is CASSLDRGPSKYNEQFF. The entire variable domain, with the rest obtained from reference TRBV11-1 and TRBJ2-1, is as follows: EAEVAQSPRYKITEKSQAVAFWCDPISGHATLYWYRQILGQGPELLVQFQDESVVDDSQLPKDRFSAERLKGVDSTLKIQPAELGDSAMYLCASSLDRGPSKYNEQFFGPGTRLTVL.

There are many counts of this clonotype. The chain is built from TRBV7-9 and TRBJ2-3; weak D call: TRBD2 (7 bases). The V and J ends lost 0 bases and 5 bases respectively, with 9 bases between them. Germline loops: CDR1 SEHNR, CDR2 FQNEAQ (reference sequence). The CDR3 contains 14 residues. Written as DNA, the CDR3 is TGTGCCAGCAGCTTAGCGGGGGGGCAAGATACGCAGTATTTT. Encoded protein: CASSLAGGQDTQYF.

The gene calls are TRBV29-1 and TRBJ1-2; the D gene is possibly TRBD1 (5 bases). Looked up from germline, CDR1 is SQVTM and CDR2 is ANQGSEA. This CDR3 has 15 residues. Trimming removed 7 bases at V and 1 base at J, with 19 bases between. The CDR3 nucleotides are TGCAGCGCCGGAGGTGACAGTGAGTTTAACTATGGCTACACCTTC. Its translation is CSAGGDSEFNYGYTF.

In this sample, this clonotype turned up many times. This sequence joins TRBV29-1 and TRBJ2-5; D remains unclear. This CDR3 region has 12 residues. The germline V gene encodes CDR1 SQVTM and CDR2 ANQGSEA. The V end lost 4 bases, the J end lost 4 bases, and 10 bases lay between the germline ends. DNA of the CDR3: TGCAGCGTTGTGGGGTTAGGAGAGACCCAGTACTTC. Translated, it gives CSVVGLGETQYF.

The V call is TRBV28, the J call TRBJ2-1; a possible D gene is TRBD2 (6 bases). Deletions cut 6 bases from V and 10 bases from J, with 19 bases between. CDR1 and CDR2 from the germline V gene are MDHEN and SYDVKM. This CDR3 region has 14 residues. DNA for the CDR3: TGTGCCAGCAGCGGCTGGGACTTTACCTACGAGCAGTTCTTC. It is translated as CASSGWDFTYEQFF.

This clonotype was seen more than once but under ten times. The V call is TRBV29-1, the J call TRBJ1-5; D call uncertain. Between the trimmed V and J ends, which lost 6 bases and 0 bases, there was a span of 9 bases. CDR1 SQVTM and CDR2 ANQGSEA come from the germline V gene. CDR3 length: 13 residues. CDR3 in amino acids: CSVAWASNQPQHF. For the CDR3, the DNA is TGCAGCGTAGCTTGGGCTAGCAATCAGCCCCAGCATTTT.

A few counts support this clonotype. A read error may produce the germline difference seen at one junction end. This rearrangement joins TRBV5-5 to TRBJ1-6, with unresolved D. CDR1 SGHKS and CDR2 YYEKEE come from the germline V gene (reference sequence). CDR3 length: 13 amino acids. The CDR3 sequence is CASRLGVRSPLHF. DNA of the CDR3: TGTGCCAGCAGGTTGGGTGTGCGGTCACCCCTCCACTTT.

CDR3 residues: CASSLNSGPTREQYF. The CDR3 DNA reads as TGTGCCAGCAGCTTAAATTCCGGGCCGACTCGCGAGCAGTACTTC. The chain recombines TRBV7-9 with TRBJ2-5, with D unresolved. The end of the DNA aligns better with TRBJ2-7, so the J call may be wrong. CDR1 and CDR2 (germline): SEHNR, FQNEAQ (reference sequence). The CDR3 consists of 15 residues.

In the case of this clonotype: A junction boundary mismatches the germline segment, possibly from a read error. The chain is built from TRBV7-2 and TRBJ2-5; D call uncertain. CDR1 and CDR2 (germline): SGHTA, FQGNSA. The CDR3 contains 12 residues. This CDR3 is CACSLIAETQYF. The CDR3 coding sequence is TGTGCCTGCAGCTTAATAGCAGAGACCCAGTACTTC.

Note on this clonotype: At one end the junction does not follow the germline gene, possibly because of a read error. The CDR3 nucleotides are TGCGCCAGCAGCTCTACAGGGTCGGTTGAAAAACTGTTTTTT. Its protein product is CASSSTGSVEKLFF. This chain links TRBV7-9 with TRBJ1-4; tentative D call: TRBD1 (6 bases). Per germline, CDR1 SEHNR and CDR2 FQNEAQ (reference sequence). The CDR3 extends over 14 amino acids.

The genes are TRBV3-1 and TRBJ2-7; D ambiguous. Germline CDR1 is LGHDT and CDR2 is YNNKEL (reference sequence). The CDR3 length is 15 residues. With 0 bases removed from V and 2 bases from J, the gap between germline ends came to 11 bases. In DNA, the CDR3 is TGTGCCAGCAGCCAAGAGAACTATCCAGCCTACGAGCAGTACTTC. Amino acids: CASSQENYPAYEQYF.

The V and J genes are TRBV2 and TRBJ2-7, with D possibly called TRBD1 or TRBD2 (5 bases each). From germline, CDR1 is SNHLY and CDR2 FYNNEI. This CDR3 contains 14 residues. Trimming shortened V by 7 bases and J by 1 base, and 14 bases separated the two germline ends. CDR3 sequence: CASTVSGRSYEQYF. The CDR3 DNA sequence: TGTGCCAGCACTGTCTCGGGACGTTCCTACGAGCAGTACTTC.

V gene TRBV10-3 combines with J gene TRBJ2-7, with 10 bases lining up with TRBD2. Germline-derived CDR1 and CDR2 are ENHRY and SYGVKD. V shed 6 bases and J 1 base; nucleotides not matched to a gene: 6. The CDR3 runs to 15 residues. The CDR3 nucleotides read TGTGCCATCAGCAGAGGACTAGCGGAATCCTACGAGCAGTACTTC. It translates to CAISRGLAESYEQYF.

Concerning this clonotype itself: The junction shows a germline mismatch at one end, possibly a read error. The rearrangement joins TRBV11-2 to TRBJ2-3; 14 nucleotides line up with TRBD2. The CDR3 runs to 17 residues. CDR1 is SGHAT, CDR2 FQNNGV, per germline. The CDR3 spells CASSSTSGGGSTDTQYF. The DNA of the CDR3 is TGTGCCAGCAGCTCGACTAGCGGGGGGGGAAGCACAGATACACAGTATTTT.

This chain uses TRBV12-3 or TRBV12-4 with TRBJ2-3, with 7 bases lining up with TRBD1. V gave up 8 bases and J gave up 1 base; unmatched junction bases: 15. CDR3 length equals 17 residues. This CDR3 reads CASGWAGGTDGTDTQYF. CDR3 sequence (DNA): TGTGCCAGCGGTTGGGCAGGGGGTACGGATGGCACAGATACGCAGTATTTT.

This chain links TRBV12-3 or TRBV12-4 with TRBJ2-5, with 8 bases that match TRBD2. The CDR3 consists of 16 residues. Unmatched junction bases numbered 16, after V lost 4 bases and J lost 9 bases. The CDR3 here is CASSSVRGGRGEPQYF. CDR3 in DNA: TGTGCCAGCAGTTCAGTACGGGGGGGCCGTGGGGAGCCCCAGTACTTC.